Shown below are 26 T cell receptor beta chains from a single sample sequenced in a study of T cells in Graves' hyperthyroidism and ophthalmopathy. There were TCR beta CDR3 regions amplified from RNA transcripts. First-round RT-PCR targeting the TCR CDR3 was performed with the HTBI primer set. In TCRdb, the multiplex PCR reads were re-called with MiXCR into one record per CDR3 protein. The table records about 660,000 distinct CDR3 sequences, roughly 45% of them present only once. The sequenced material came from peripheral blood or thyroid tissue (not recorded which). The receptor source for this set is an adult man with Graves' disease, either hyperthyroidism or ophthalmopathy (not recorded which).

In DNA form, the CDR3 reads TGTGCCAGCAGACCGGGAGGCACGTTGAACACTGAAGCTTTCTTT. Translating gives CASRPGGTLNTEAFF. This chain links TRBV5-4 with TRBJ1-1; D is undetermined. In germline, CDR1 is SGHNT, CDR2 YYREEE (reference sequence). The V gene lost 5 bases and the J gene lost 0 bases, with 14 bases spanning the gap. The CDR3 sequence is 15 residues long.

This clonotype was detected only a few times. The rearrangement joins TRBV29-1 to TRBJ1-5; no clear D gene. CDR3 length: 13 residues. Trimming shortened V by 7 bases and J by 2 bases, and 12 bases separated the two germline ends. Per the germline V gene, CDR1 is SQVTM and CDR2 is ANQGSEA. CDR3 amino acids: CSAGTSGNQPQHF. CDR3 in DNA: TGCAGCGCCGGTACCTCCGGCAATCAGCCCCAGCATTTT.

This clonotype was recorded once. The gene calls are TRBV10-3 and TRBJ1-3; the D is unclear. This CDR3 has 16 residues. Per the germline V gene, CDR1 is ENHRY and CDR2 is SYGVKD. The ends were cut back, 2 bases at V and 4 bases at J, with 15 bases in the middle. The CDR3 bases are TGTGCCATCAGTGAGATCGGGGTCTCGGGAGGAAACACCATATATTTT. Translating it yields CAISEIGVSGGNTIYF.

This clonotype was seen repeatedly, ten times or more. This rearrangement joins TRBV7-3 to TRBJ2-2; D remains unclear. The ends were cut back, 7 bases at V and 7 bases at J, with 1 base in the middle. The CDR3 spans 9 residues. Germline values: CDR1 SGHTA, CDR2 FQGTGA. The CDR3: CASNGELFF. Here the CDR3 DNA reads TGTGCCAGCAACGGGGAGCTGTTTTTT.

This clonotype was counted a few times. J is TRBJ1-1 and V is TRBV19; 7 nucleotides line up with TRBD1. The CDR3 has 15 residues. V lost 7 bases to trimming and J lost 0 bases; unmatched junction nucleotides: 8. Germline CDR1 reads LNHDA; CDR2 reads SQIVND (reference sequence). CDR3 residues: CASNPYDRVNTEAFF. Written as DNA, the CDR3 is TGTGCCAGTAACCCCTACGACAGGGTGAACACTGAAGCTTTCTTT.

This clonotype turned up a few times. The chain recombines TRBV12-3 or TRBV12-4 with TRBJ1-5, with D maybe TRBD1 (5 bases). The CDR3 spans 15 residues. Trimming removed 6 bases at V and 4 bases at J, with 16 bases between. CDR3 loop: CASRPRGLANQPQHF. In DNA, the CDR3 is TGTGCCAGCAGGCCACGGGGGTTGGCGAATCAGCCCCAGCATTTT.

J is TRBJ1-5 and V is TRBV10-3; TRBD1 is a possible D gene (6 bases). Trimming cost V 5 bases and J 3 bases, with 17 bases left between them. CDR1 is ENHRY and CDR2 is SYGVKD in the germline V gene. The CDR3 spans 16 residues. The CDR3 DNA reads as TGTGCCATCAGTACCACAGGGCTCATGATCAATCAGCCCCAGCATTTT. Translation: CAISTTGLMINQPQHF.

This chain connects TRBV7-8 to TRBJ2-1; tentatively, D is TRBD1 (7 bases). Gene TRBJ2-7 matches the end of the DNA better, so the J call may be wrong. Germline-derived CDR1 and CDR2 are SGHVS and FQNEAQ. The CDR3 runs 14 residues. The CDR3 DNA reads TGTGCCAGCGGCCAGGGGGGCTCCTACAATGAGCAGTACTTC. This gives the protein CASGQGGSYNEQYF.

With respect to this clonotype: It may be a read error: a sequence one base away is much more abundant. The V gene is TRBV2, the J gene TRBJ1-5; no clear D gene. Germline CDR1 reads SNHLY; CDR2 reads FYNNEI. This CDR3 spans 14 amino acids. V shed 3 bases and J shed 3 bases, with 9 bases lying between them. The CDR3 coding sequence is TGTGCCAGCAGTGATTCGCAGAACAATCAGCCCCAGCATTTT. Translated: CASSDSQNNQPQHF. The full variable domain, rest sourced from reference TRBV2 and TRBJ1-5, is EPEVTQTPSHQVTQMGQEVILRCVPISNHLYFYWYRQILGQKVEFLVSFYNNEISEKSEIFDDQFSVERPDGSNFTLKIRSTKLEDSAMYFCASSDSQNNQPQHFGDGTRLSIL.

V usage is TRBV28 and J usage is TRBJ1-5, with TRBD1 as a possible D gene (6 bases). Between the trimmed V and J ends, which lost 3 bases and 9 bases, there was a span of 18 bases. The length of the CDR3 is 15 residues. Germline CDR1 is MDHEN and CDR2 is SYDVKM. The CDR3 protein is CASSFDTGSQRPQHF. CDR3 nucleotides: TGTGCCAGCAGTTTTGACACAGGGAGTCAGAGGCCCCAGCATTTT.

The chain recombines TRBV25-1 with TRBJ2-5; a possible D gene is TRBD1 (6 bases). The CDR3 runs to 15 residues. Germline CDR1 reads MGHDK; CDR2 reads SYGVNS. The V end lost 4 bases, the J end lost 0 bases, and 12 bases lay between the germline ends. CDR3 coding DNA: TGTGCCAGCAGTGCTAGAGGACAGAACCAAGAGACCCAGTACTTC. As protein: CASSARGQNQETQYF.

The chain joins TRBV2 to TRBJ2-5, with D hard to call. This CDR3 contains 12 residues. Germline loops: CDR1 SNHLY, CDR2 FYNNEI. Deletions cut 6 bases from V and 4 bases from J, with 9 bases between. The CDR3: CASRETRETQYF. CDR3 in DNA: TGTGCCAGCAGAGAAACTCGAGAGACCCAGTACTTC.

This clonotype has ten or more counts. CDR3 bases: TGCAGCGTTGGGGAGGGAGGTTCTGGCTACACCTTC. Amino acid sequence: CSVGEGGSGYTF. The chain couples TRBV29-1 to TRBJ1-2; D is uncertain. This CDR3 region has 12 residues. V dropped 4 bases and J dropped 7 bases, with 13 bases sitting between them. CDR1 and CDR2 from the germline V gene are SQVTM and ANQGSEA.

In its sample, this clonotype was seen many times. The CDR3 loop reads CASSMTGAPYEQYF. CDR3 sequence (DNA): TGCGCCAGCAGCATGACAGGGGCACCTTACGAGCAGTACTTC. J is TRBJ2-7 and V is TRBV5-1; 8 bases line up with TRBD1. V trimming: 4 bases; J trimming: 4 bases; junction bases outside the gene matches: 7. Germline V gene data show CDR1 as SGHRS and CDR2 as YFSETQ. The length of the CDR3 is 14 residues.

This clonotype appeared many times. CDR3: CASSQTWEQYF. The CDR3 DNA sequence: TGTGCCAGCAGCCAGACATGGGAGCAGTACTTC. J is TRBJ2-7 and V is TRBV3-1; D call uncertain. Per the germline V gene, CDR1 is LGHDT and CDR2 is YNNKEL (reference sequence). Trimming pared 3 bases from V and 7 bases from J, leaving 7 bases between. The CDR3 extends over 11 amino acids.

This clonotype has only one observation. The rearrangement joins TRBV2 to TRBJ1-4; D not certain. CDR1 and CDR2 from the germline V gene are SNHLY and FYNNEI. Trimming left V 4 bases short and J 8 bases short, with 11 bases between. The CDR3 consists of 13 residues. The CDR3 region has the DNA TGTGCCAGCAGTGCAGACTTGGCGGAAAAACTGTTTTTT. It translates to CASSADLAEKLFF.

V is TRBV20-1 and J is TRBJ2-5; TRBD2 agrees at 12 bases. The CDR3 sequence is 15 residues long. After removal of 6 bases from V and 4 bases from J, the junction contained 9 bases not matched to a gene. CDR1 and CDR2 from the germline V gene are DFQATT and SNEGSKA (reference sequence). CDR3 amino acids: CSATLAGGPGETQYF. CDR3 DNA sequence: TGCAGTGCAACCCTAGCGGGGGGGCCGGGAGAGACCCAGTACTTC.

Regarding this clonotype: This may stem from a read error, because a much larger clone lies one nucleotide away. This chain links TRBV12-3 or TRBV12-4 with TRBJ1-6, with 7 nucleotides matching TRBD1. The V segment lost 6 bases and the J segment 9 bases; nucleotides outside the gene matches: 8. This CDR3 spans 14 amino acids. CDR3: CASSPRGWSSPLHF. The CDR3 bases are TGTGCCAGCAGCCCCAGGGGGTGGAGTTCACCCCTCCACTTT.

The sample holds many counts of this clonotype. This rearrangement joins TRBV10-3 to TRBJ1-6; 8 bases align to TRBD1. Germline V CDR1 and CDR2: ENHRY, SYGVKD. This CDR3 is built from 18 residues. After removal of 2 bases from V and 5 bases from J, the junction contained 11 bases not matched to a gene. As DNA, the CDR3 is TGTGCCATCAGTGAGGACTATCTGACAGGGGCTAATAATTCACCCCTCCACTTT. It codes for CAISEDYLTGANNSPLHF.

This chain joins TRBV25-1 and TRBJ1-1; TRBD1 is a possible D gene (5 bases). There are 16 residues in the CDR3. Germline-derived CDR1 and CDR2 are MGHDK and SYGVNS. Trimming shortened V by 4 bases and J by 1 base, and 16 bases separated the two germline ends. The CDR3 region is CASSASTVGANTEAFF. The CDR3 coding sequence is TGTGCCAGCAGTGCTAGTACGGTTGGGGCGAACACTGAAGCTTTCTTT.

This clonotype was recorded at least ten times. The gene calls are TRBV9 and TRBJ1-4; D remains unclear. Per germline, CDR1 SGDLS and CDR2 YYNGEE. This CDR3 contains 13 residues. V was shortened by 2 bases and J by 5 bases, with 7 bases between the two germline ends. Here the CDR3 reads CASSVGGNEKLFF. CDR3 nucleotides: TGTGCCAGCAGCGTCGGAGGGAATGAAAAACTGTTTTTT.

This rearrangement joins TRBV6-6 to TRBJ1-5; possibly TRBD1 for D (6 bases). The V end lost 5 bases, the J end lost 3 bases, and 11 bases lay between the germline ends. The germline V gene encodes CDR1 MNHNY and CDR2 SVGAGI (reference sequence). CDR3 length equals 14 residues. The CDR3, as DNA: TGTGCCAGCAGTGGAACAGGGTTCAATCAGCCCCAGCATTTT. Protein: CASSGTGFNQPQHF.

J is TRBJ2-5 and V is TRBV24-1, with D perhaps matching TRBD1 (7 bases). Germline lookup yields CDR1 KGHDR and CDR2 SFDVKD. The V end was cut by 4 bases, the J end by 3 bases, with 14 bases between. The CDR3 spans 15 residues. The CDR3, as DNA: TGTGCCACCAGTGACCCAGGAGGGACAGAAGAGACCCAGTACTTC. Its translation: CATSDPGGTEETQYF.

This clonotype occurred once. The chain carries TRBV29-1 and TRBJ1-3; D ambiguous. CDR1 is SQVTM and CDR2 is ANQGSEA in the germline V gene. The CDR3 sequence is 13 residues long. V was pared by 1 base and J by 7 bases, with 11 bases between. The CDR3, as DNA: TGCAGCGTTGAAGGGGAGCGGTCGAACACCATATATTTT. Translation gives CSVEGERSNTIYF.

With regard to this clonotype: Just one base apart from a much larger clone, this may be a read error. CDR3 amino acids: CASRSTGHTGELFF. The CDR3 bases are TGTGCCAGCAGGTCGACAGGGCACACCGGGGAGCTGTTTTTT. V gene TRBV7-9 combines with J gene TRBJ2-2; 7 nucleotides match TRBD1. The ends lost 6 bases at V and 3 bases at J; junction bases unmatched: 4. The germline V gene has CDR1 SEHNR and CDR2 FQNEAQ (reference sequence). The CDR3 spans 14 residues.

This clonotype was counted many times. This sequence joins TRBV29-1 and TRBJ2-7; TRBD1 matches 7 bases. Germline V gene lookup returns CDR1 SQVTM and CDR2 ANQGSEA. The length of the CDR3 is 12 residues. Unmatched junction bases numbered 4, after V lost 6 bases and J lost 2 bases. CDR3 bases: TGCAGCGTACCTCAGGGGGCCTACGAGCAGTACTTC. Protein product: CSVPQGAYEQYF.